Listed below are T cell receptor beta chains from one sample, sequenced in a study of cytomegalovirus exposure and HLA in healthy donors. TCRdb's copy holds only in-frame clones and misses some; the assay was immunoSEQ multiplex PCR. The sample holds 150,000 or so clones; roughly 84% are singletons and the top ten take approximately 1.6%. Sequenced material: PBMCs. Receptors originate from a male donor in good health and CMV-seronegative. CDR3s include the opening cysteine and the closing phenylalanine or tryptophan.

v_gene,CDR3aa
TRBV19,CASSTTGSTDTQYF
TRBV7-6,CASSLGASLAGGEQFF
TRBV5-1,CASSLGDYTDTQYF
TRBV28,CASSVTGEGQPQHF
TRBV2,CASSEGRAQETQYF
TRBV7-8,CASSLGETGGWGNEQFF
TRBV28,CASRQKTQYF
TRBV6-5,CASSYSGRTAYNEQFF
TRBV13,CASSLRTGGVGNEKLFF
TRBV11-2,CASSLALSRGQGYEQYF
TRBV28,CASSLSHNEKLFF
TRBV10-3,CAAESGQGHSPLHF
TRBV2,CASRGQGAGHIQYF
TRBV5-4,CASSMTGGPNQPQHF
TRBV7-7,CASSQREGYEQFF
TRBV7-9,CASSGGRGEQFF
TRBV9,CASSVGTEQNTQYF
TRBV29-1,CSVVDSQNEKLFF
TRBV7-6,CASSSILGDSGGASYNEQFF
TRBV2,CASSERLAGYNEQFF
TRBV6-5,CASSLGRYHSYEQYF
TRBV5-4,CASSPTTDTQYF
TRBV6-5,CASSYTGVGGGHEQYF
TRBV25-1,CASSPPLGGRGANVLTF
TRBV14,CASSQDTMGQAINEKLFF
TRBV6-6,CASSRTDRGAEKLFF
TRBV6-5,CASTMTGQVAFF
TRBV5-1,CASSWTSGPADTQYF
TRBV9,CASSPQGNEQFF
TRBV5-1,CASARGGSGEQYF
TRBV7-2,CASSYKRNTEAFF
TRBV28,CASRDRGLRSGANVLTF
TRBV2,CASRGGEMGQPQHF
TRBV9,CASSLRGVGNEQFF
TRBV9,CASSVGQAFMNTEAFF
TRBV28,CASRGTGKITEAFF
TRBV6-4,CASSDGTSGVEKQFF
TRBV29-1,CSVVDRLYGYTF
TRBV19,CASSIGRVSVEQFF
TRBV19,CASSIQGVGTEAFF